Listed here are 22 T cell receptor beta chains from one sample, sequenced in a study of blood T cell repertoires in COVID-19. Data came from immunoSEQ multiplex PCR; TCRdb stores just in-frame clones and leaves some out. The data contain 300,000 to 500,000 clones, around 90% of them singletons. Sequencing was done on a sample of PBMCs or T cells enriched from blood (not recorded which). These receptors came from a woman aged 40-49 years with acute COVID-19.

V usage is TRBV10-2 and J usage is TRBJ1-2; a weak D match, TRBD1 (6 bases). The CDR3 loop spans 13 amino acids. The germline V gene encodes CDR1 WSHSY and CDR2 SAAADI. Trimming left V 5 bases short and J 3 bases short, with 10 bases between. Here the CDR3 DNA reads TGCGCCAGCAGTCCTGGACAGTACTATGGCTACACCTTC. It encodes CASSPGQYYGYTF.

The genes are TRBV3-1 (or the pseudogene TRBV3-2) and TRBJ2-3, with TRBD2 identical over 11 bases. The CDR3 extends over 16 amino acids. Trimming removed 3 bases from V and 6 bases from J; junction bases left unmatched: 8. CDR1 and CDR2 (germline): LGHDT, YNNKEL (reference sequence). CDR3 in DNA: TGTGCCAGCAGCCACATTAGCGGGGGGGCAACTGATACGCAGTATTTT. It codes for CASSHISGGATDTQYF.

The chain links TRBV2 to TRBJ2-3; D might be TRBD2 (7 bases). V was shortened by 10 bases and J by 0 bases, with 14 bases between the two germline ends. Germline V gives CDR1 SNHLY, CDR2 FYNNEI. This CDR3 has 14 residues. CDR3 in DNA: TGTGCCATTGAAAAGGGGGGGAGCACAGATACGCAGTATTTT. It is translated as CAIEKGGSTDTQYF. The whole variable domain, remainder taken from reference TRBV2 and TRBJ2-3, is EPEVTQTPSHQVTQMGQEVILRCVPISNHLYFYWYRQILGQKVEFLVSFYNNEISEKSEIFDDQFSVERPDGSNFTLKIRSTKLEDSAMYFCAIEKGGSTDTQYFGPGTRLTVL.

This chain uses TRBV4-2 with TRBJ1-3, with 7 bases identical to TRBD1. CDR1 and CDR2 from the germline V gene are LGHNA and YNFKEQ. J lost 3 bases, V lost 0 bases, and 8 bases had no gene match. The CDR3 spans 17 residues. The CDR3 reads CASSQDRQGVYGNTIYF. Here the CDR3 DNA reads TGTGCCAGCAGCCAAGATCGGCAGGGGGTATATGGAAACACCATATATTTT.

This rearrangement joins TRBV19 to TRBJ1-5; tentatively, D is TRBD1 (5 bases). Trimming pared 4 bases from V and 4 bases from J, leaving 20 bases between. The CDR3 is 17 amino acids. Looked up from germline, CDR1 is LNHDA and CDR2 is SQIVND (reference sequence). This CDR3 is CASSTRIGRDLNQPQHF. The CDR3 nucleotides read TGTGCCAGTAGTACCCGGATCGGGCGGGACTTGAATCAGCCCCAGCATTTT. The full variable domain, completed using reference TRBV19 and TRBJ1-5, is DGGITQSPKYLFRKEGQNVTLSCEQNLNHDAMYWYRQDPGQGLRLIYYSQIVNDFQKGDIAEGYSVSREKKESFPLTVTSAQKNPTAFYLCASSTRIGRDLNQPQHFGDGTRLSIL.

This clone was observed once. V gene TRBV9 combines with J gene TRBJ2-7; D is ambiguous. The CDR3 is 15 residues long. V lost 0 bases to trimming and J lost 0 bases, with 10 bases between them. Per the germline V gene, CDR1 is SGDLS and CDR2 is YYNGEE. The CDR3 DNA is TGTGCCAGCAGCGTAGGGGCACAACCCTCCTACGAGCAGTACTTC. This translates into CASSVGAQPSYEQYF.

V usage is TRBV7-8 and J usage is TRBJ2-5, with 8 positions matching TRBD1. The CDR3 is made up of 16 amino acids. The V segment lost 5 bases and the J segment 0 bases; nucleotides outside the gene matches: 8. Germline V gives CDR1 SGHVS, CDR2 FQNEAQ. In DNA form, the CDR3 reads TGTGCCAGCAGCAGAGGGACAGGCCGGTACCAAGAGACCCAGTACTTC. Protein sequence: CASSRGTGRYQETQYF.

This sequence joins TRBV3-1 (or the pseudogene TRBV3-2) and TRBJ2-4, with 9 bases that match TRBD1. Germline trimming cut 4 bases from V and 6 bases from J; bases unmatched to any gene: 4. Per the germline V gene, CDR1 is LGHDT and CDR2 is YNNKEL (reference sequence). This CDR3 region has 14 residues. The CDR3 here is CASSPSGQGNIQYF. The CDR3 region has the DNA TGTGCCAGCAGCCCCTCGGGACAGGGAAACATTCAGTACTTC.

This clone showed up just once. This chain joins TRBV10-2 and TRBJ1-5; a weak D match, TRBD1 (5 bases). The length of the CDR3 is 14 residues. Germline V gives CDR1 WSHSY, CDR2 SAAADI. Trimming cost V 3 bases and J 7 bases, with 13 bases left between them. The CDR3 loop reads CASSEFREGQPQHF. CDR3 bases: TGCGCCAGCAGTGAATTCAGGGAGGGCCAGCCCCAGCATTTT.

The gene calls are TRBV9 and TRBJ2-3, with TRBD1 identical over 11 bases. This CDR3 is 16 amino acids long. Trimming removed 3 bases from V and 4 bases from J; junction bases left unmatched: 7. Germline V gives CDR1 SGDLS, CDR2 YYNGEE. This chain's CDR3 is CASSADTGQGADTQYF. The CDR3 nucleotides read TGTGCCAGCAGCGCCGATACGGGACAGGGGGCAGATACGCAGTATTTT.

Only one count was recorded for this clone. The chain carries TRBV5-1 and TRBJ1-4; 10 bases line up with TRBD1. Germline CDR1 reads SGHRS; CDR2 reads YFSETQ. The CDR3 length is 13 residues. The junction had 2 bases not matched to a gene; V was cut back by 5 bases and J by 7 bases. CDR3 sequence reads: CASRTGGREKLFF. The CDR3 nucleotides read TGCGCCAGCAGGACAGGGGGCCGTGAAAAACTGTTTTTT.

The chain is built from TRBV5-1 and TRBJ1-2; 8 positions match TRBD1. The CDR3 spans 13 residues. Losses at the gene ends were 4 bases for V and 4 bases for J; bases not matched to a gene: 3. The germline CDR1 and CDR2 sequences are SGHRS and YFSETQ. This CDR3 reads CASSRDRLYGYTF. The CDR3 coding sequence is TGCGCCAGCAGCCGGGACAGGCTCTATGGCTACACCTTC. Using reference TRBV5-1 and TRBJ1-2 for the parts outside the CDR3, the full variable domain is KAGVTQTPRYLIKTRGQQVTLSCSPISGHRSVSWYQQTPGQGLQFLFEYFSETQRNKGNFPGRFSGRQFSNSRSEMNVSTLELGDSALYLCASSRDRLYGYTFGSGTRLTVV.

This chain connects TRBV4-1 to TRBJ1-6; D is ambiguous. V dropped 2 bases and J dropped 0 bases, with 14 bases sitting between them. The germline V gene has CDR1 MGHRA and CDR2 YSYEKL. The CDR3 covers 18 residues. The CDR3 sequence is CASSQFTRVSSYNSPLHF. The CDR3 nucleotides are TGCGCCAGCAGCCAATTTACCCGGGTTAGCTCCTATAATTCACCCCTCCACTTT.

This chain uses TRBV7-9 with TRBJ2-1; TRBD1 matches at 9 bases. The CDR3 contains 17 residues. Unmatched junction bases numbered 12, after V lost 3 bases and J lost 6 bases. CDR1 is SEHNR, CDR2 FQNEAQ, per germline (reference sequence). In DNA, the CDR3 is TGTGCCAGCAGCTTTAGTAGTCGGACAGGGGACGGCAATGAGCAGTTCTTC. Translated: CASSFSSRTGDGNEQFF.

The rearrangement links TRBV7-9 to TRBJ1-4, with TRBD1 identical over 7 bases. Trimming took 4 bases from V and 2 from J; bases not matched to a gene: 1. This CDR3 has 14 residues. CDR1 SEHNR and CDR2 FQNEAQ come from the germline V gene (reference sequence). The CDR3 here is CASSSQGTNEKLFF. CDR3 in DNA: TGTGCCAGCAGCTCACAGGGGACTAATGAAAAACTGTTTTTT.

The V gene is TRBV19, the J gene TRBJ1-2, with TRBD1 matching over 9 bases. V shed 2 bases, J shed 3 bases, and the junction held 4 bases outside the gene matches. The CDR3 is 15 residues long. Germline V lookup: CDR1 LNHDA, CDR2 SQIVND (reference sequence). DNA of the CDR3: TGTGCCAGTAGTATACAACAGGGGGCAGACTATGGCTACACCTTC. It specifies CASSIQQGADYGYTF.

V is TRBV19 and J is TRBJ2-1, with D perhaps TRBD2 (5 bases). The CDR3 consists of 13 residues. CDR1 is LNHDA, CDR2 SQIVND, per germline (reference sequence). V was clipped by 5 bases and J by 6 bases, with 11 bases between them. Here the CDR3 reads CASSEGRLNEQFF. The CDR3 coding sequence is TGTGCCAGTAGTGAGGGCAGGCTCAATGAGCAGTTCTTC.

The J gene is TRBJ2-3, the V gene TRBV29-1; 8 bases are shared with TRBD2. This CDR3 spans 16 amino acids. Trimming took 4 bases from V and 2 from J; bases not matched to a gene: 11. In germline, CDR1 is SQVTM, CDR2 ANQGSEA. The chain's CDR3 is CSVVTPGGPVTDTQYF. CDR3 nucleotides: TGCAGCGTTGTCACTCCGGGGGGGCCAGTCACAGATACGCAGTATTTT.

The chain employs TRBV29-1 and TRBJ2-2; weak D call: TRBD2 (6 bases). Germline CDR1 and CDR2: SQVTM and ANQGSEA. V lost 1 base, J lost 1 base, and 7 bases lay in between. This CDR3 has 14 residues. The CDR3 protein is CSVEGGGNTGELFF. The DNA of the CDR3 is TGCAGCGTTGAAGGGGGAGGGAACACCGGGGAGCTGTTTTTT.

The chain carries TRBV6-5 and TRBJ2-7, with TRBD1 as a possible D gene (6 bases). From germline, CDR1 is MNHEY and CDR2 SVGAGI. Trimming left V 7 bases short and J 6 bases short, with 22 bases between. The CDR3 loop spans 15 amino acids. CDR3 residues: CASKDSPEATSEQYF. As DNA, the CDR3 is TGTGCCAGCAAGGACAGCCCCGAGGCCACATCCGAGCAGTACTTC.

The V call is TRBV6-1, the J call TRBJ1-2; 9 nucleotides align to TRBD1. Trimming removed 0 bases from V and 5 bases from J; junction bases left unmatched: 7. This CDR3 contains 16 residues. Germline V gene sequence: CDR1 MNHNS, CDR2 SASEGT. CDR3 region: CASSEAGQGGRYGYTF. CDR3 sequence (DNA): TGTGCCAGCAGTGAAGCGGGACAGGGTGGTCGATATGGCTACACCTTC.

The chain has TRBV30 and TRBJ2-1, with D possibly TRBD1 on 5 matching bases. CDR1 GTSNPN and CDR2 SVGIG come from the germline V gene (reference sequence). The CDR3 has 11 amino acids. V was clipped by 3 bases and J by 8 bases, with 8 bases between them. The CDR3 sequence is CAWRGRDEQFF. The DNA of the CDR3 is TGTGCCTGGAGGGGCAGGGATGAGCAGTTCTTC.